These 10 T cell receptor beta chains were all obtained from the same sample, sequenced in a study of T cells in women clearing cervical HPV infection. Some clones are missing from TCRdb's copy, which holds only in-frame ones; the method was immunoSEQ multiplex PCR. Seen in this sample are tens of thousands of clones; the ten most common clones hold less than 7.5%. Sequencing was performed on blood buffy coat. These TCRs come from a woman between 18 and 75 years old with a cervical HPV16 infection that either progressed to CIN3+ or cleared (not recorded which).

To note about this clone: The read finishes 3 residues shy of the CDR3 end, and the germline J gene is used to complete it. V gene TRBV7-6 combines with J gene TRBJ1-4, with D tentatively TRBD1 (5 bases). The CDR3 consists of 13 residues. V was clipped by 5 bases and J by 4 bases, with 8 bases between them. From germline, CDR1 is SGHVS and CDR2 FNYEAQ. This CDR3 reads CASSLTVNEKLFF. CDR3 bases read: TGTGCCAGCAGCCTGACAGTTAATGAAAAA.

The part of the CDR3 DNA that was read is TGTGCCAGCAGCTTAGGAACAGGTGAAAAA. Translating it yields CASSLGTGEK. The full CDR3 protein is CASSLGTGEKLFF. This chain joins TRBV11-2 and TRBJ1-4, with a weak D call TRBD1 (5 bases). The read is 3 residues too short to cover the CDR3 end, so that end is filled in from the germline J gene. CDR3 length: 13 residues. The ends were cut back, 1 base at V and 7 bases at J, with 7 bases in the middle. Germline assignment: CDR1 SGHAT and CDR2 FQNNGV.

As for this clone: The CDR3 extends 3 residues past the end of the read, so its final part is completed from the germline J gene. The J gene is TRBJ2-1, the V gene TRBV10-3; 7 positions agree with TRBD2. CDR3 size: 14 residues. V trimming: 2 bases; J trimming: 9 bases; junction bases outside the gene matches: 7. Germline V lookup: CDR1 ENHRY, CDR2 SYGVKD. The CDR3 bases that were read are TGTGCCATCAGTGAGGGGAGGGGTTCCGGTGAG. This codes for CAISEGRGSGE. The entire CDR3 sequence reads CAISEGRGSGEQFF.

With regard to this clone: The sequenced fragment ends 3 residues before the CDR3 boundary, so the rest is inferred from the germline J gene. This chain links TRBV6-1 with TRBJ2-7, with 9 bases that match TRBD1. The junction had 6 bases not matched to a gene; V was cut back by 4 bases and J by 2 bases. This CDR3 comprises 15 residues. CDR1 is MNHNS and CDR2 is SASEGT in the germline V gene. The covered CDR3 bases are TGTGCCAGCAGTGGAGGGACAGGGTGGACCTACGAG. Translation gives CASSGGTGWTYE. The complete CDR3 reads CASSGGTGWTYEQYF.

A remark on this clone: Read sequence stops 3 residues before the CDR3 end, and the germline J gene provides the missing end. The chain has TRBV11-2 and TRBJ2-3, with D maybe TRBD1 (6 bases). V was shortened by 5 bases and J by 4 bases, with 16 bases between the two germline ends. The CDR3 runs to 15 residues. In germline, CDR1 is SGHAT, CDR2 FQNNGV. CDR3 DNA, as far as it was read: TGTGCCAGCAGCCTGAGGGGGATAGTCTCAGATACG. It specifies CASSLRGIVSDT. The entire CDR3 reads CASSLRGIVSDTQYF.

With respect to this clone: Read sequence stops 3 residues before the CDR3 end, and the germline J gene provides the missing end. The chain combines TRBV19 with TRBJ1-2; perhaps TRBD1 as D (6 bases). V lost 5 bases and J 3 bases, leaving 22 bases between the germline ends. Germline V CDR1 and CDR2: LNHDA, SQIVND (reference sequence). The CDR3 contains 17 residues. The DNA read from the CDR3 is TGTGCCAGTAGTCCACGAACAACCGGACAGTCGGACTATGGC. Its translation is CASSPRTTGQSDYG. The CDR3 in its entirety is CASSPRTTGQSDYGYTF.

Remarks on this clone: The read ends 3 residues before the CDR3 terminus; that terminus is restored from the germline J gene. V and J are TRBV28 and TRBJ2-5; 7 nucleotides line up with TRBD1. V lost 5 bases, J lost 3 bases, and 12 bases stayed unmatched. This CDR3 spans 16 amino acids. In germline, CDR1 is MDHEN, CDR2 SYDVKM. The CDR3 bases that were read are TGTGCCAGCAGTAAGGACAGGTTGGGGTTGGAAGAGACC. Amino acid sequence: CASSKDRLGLEET. In full, the CDR3 is CASSKDRLGLEETQYF.

Worth noting for this clone: With the read ending 3 residues before the CDR3 end, the germline J gene is used to fill in that end. The chain combines TRBV7-3 with TRBJ1-4; 8 bases are shared with TRBD1. CDR1 and CDR2 from the germline V gene are SGHTA and FQGTGA. This CDR3 region has 17 residues. The trim removed 3 bases at V and 4 bases at J, leaving 10 bases unmatched. The CDR3 reads CASSFQRTGSGNEKLFF. The CDR3 bases that were read are TGTGCCAGCAGCTTCCAAAGGACAGGGTCGGGTAATGAAAAA.

Turning to this clone: The read comes to an end 3 residues before the CDR3 does, leaving the germline J gene to fill in the end. The rearrangement links TRBV7-9 to TRBJ1-1; D ambiguous. This CDR3 is 13 amino acids long. Trimming stripped 1 base from V and 4 bases from J, with 7 bases between. From germline, CDR1 is SEHNR and CDR2 FQNEAQ (reference sequence). CDR3 bases read: TGTGCCAGCAGCTTAGAAGGTCCCACTGAA. Its protein product is CASSLEGPTE. The whole CDR3 protein is CASSLEGPTEAFF.

Concerning this clone: The DNA ends 3 residues before the CDR3 does, and the rest of the CDR3 is filled in from the germline J gene. The chain couples TRBV4-1 to TRBJ1-6; D gene unclear. With 1 base removed from V and 8 bases from J, the gap between germline ends came to 12 bases. The CDR3 is made up of 15 amino acids. Germline assignment: CDR1 MGHRA and CDR2 YSYEKL. The CDR3 spells CASSQVVGFDSPLHF. CDR3 DNA (partial): TGCGCCAGCAGCCAAGTCGTAGGGTTTGATTCACCC.